This is a list of T cell receptor beta chains from one sample in a study of T cells after yellow fever vaccination. TCRdb re-called the 5' RACE reads with MiXCR, one entry per CDR3 protein. This sample has 300,000 to 350,000 distinct CDR3 sequences, with approximately 11% found just once. Here the sequenced sample was CD4+ T cells sorted from PBMCs, taken 45 days after the yellow fever booster vaccination. These receptors all stem from a man between 18 and 35 years old who received the YFV17D yellow fever vaccine. The CDR3 runs from the conserved cysteine through the conserved F or W. A D gene is named only where the DNA matches it firmly. Rows may omit the clone size; those that give it use once, few, many or a size class.

D gene: TRBD2
CDR3 length: 15
V gene: TRBV10-3
J gene: TRBJ2-7
clone size: NA
CDR3 protein: CAIRTGGGFSYEQYF
CDR3 DNA: TGTGCCATCCGGACGGGGGGGGGATTCTCCTACGAGCAGTACTTC

D gene: NA
CDR3 length: 11
V gene: TRBV20-1
J gene: TRBJ2-3
clone size: many
CDR3 protein: CSASGAYTQYF
CDR3 DNA: TGCAGTGCTAGTGGGGCATATACGCAGTATTTT

D gene: TRBD1
CDR3 length: 15
V gene: TRBV7-9
J gene: TRBJ2-7
clone size: NA
CDR3 protein: CASSLWGQGNYEQYF
CDR3 DNA: TGTGCCAGCAGCTTATGGGGACAGGGAAACTACGAGCAGTACTTC

D gene: TRBD1
CDR3 length: 13
V gene: TRBV10-3
J gene: TRBJ1-2
clone size: few
CDR3 protein: CAINGDSNYGYTF
CDR3 DNA: TGTGCCATCAATGGGGACAGCAACTATGGCTACACCTTC

D gene: NA
CDR3 length: 12
V gene: TRBV10-3
J gene: TRBJ2-3
clone size: NA
CDR3 protein: CAISEDSATQYF
CDR3 DNA: TGTGCCATCAGTGAAGACAGTGCTACGCAGTATTTT

D gene: NA
CDR3 length: 14
V gene: TRBV7-9
J gene: TRBJ2-5
clone size: NA
CDR3 protein: CASSSGQPGGTQYF
CDR3 DNA: TGTGCCAGCAGCTCCGGACAGCCGGGAGGGACCCAGTACTTC

D gene: NA
CDR3 length: 18
V gene: TRBV4-1
J gene: TRBJ1-3
clone size: NA
CDR3 protein: CASSQVGRGRTSGNTIYF
CDR3 DNA: TGCGCCAGCAGCCAAGTGGGGCGGGGCCGTACCTCTGGAAACACCATATATTTT

D gene: NA
CDR3 length: 14
V gene: TRBV4-3
J gene: TRBJ2-1
clone size: many
CDR3 protein: CASSQLSTRNEQFF
CDR3 DNA: TGCGCCAGCAGCCAATTAAGTACTAGGAATGAGCAGTTCTTC

D gene: TRBD2
CDR3 length: 20
V gene: TRBV6-2/TRBV6-3
J gene: TRBJ2-1
clone size: NA
CDR3 protein: CASTKAGGTSGASSYNEQFF
CDR3 DNA: TGTGCCAGCACCAAGGCCGGTGGGACTAGCGGGGCGAGCTCCTACAATGAGCAGTTCTTC

D gene: NA
CDR3 length: 15
V gene: TRBV7-8
J gene: TRBJ2-7
clone size: few
CDR3 protein: CASSFASTGSYEQYF
CDR3 DNA: TGTGCCAGCAGCTTTGCCTCGACGGGCTCCTACGAGCAGTACTTC

D gene: NA
CDR3 length: 12
V gene: TRBV10-3
J gene: TRBJ2-3
clone size: NA
CDR3 protein: CAIREGEDTQYF
CDR3 DNA: TGTGCCATCAGGGAAGGGGAAGATACGCAGTATTTT

D gene: NA
CDR3 length: 16
V gene: TRBV7-9
J gene: TRBJ2-1
clone size: NA
CDR3 protein: CASSLTRDPPGNEQFF
CDR3 DNA: TGTGCCAGCAGCTTAACCAGGGACCCACCTGGCAATGAGCAGTTCTTC

D gene: NA
CDR3 length: 19
V gene: TRBV7-2
J gene: TRBJ2-3
clone size: NA
CDR3 protein: CASSSRTVWAPGGTDTQYF
CDR3 DNA: TGTGCCAGCAGCTCCCGGACAGTATGGGCTCCGGGAGGCACAGATACGCAGTATTTT

D gene: NA
CDR3 length: 14
V gene: TRBV11-3
J gene: TRBJ2-3
clone size: NA
CDR3 protein: CASSPGTAGDTQYF
CDR3 DNA: TGTGCCAGCAGCCCCGGGACTGCTGGGGATACGCAGTATTTT

D gene: NA
CDR3 length: 14
V gene: TRBV5-1
J gene: TRBJ1-1
clone size: NA
CDR3 protein: CASSPQVSSTEAFF
CDR3 DNA: TGCGCCAGCAGCCCGCAGGTTTCGAGCACTGAAGCTTTCTTT

D gene: NA
CDR3 length: 14
V gene: TRBV19
J gene: TRBJ1-1
clone size: NA
CDR3 protein: CASSVFGVGTEAFF
CDR3 DNA: TGTGCCAGTAGTGTATTCGGAGTAGGGACTGAAGCTTTCTTT

D gene: TRBD2
CDR3 length: 12
V gene: TRBV24-1
J gene: TRBJ2-3
clone size: NA
CDR3 protein: CATFSGTGAQYF
CDR3 DNA: TGTGCCACCTTTAGCGGGACTGGAGCGCAGTATTTT

D gene: NA
CDR3 length: 13
V gene: TRBV7-9
J gene: TRBJ2-2
clone size: few
CDR3 protein: CASSYWDTGELFF
CDR3 DNA: TGTGCCAGCAGCTACTGGGACACCGGGGAGCTGTTTTTT

D gene: NA
CDR3 length: 12
V gene: TRBV5-1
J gene: TRBJ2-2
clone size: few
CDR3 protein: CASSLVDGELFF
CDR3 DNA: TGCGCCAGCAGCTTGGTGGACGGGGAGCTGTTTTTT

D gene: NA
CDR3 length: 14
V gene: TRBV4-2
J gene: TRBJ2-5
clone size: NA
CDR3 protein: CASSQVGIGETQYF
CDR3 DNA: TGTGCCAGCAGCCAAGTGGGAATTGGGGAGACCCAGTACTTC

D gene: NA
CDR3 length: 15
V gene: TRBV5-1
J gene: TRBJ2-5
clone size: NA
CDR3 protein: CASSLGGARGETQYF
CDR3 DNA: TGCGCCAGCAGCTTGGGGGGGGCCCGAGGAGAGACCCAGTACTTC

D gene: NA
CDR3 length: 14
V gene: TRBV20-1
J gene: TRBJ2-3
clone size: many
CDR3 protein: CSAPGGRVRDTQYF
CDR3 DNA: TGCAGTGCCCCCGGGGGCAGGGTTCGGGATACGCAGTATTTT

D gene: NA
CDR3 length: 17
V gene: TRBV6-6
J gene: TRBJ1-5
clone size: many
CDR3 protein: CASSPLSRAHSNQPQHF
CDR3 DNA: TGTGCCAGCAGCCCCCTCTCCAGGGCTCATAGCAATCAGCCCCAGCATTTT

D gene: NA
CDR3 length: 15
V gene: TRBV6-5
J gene: TRBJ2-1
clone size: NA
CDR3 protein: CASSVSGIPNNEQFF
CDR3 DNA: TGTGCCAGCAGTGTATCCGGGATCCCAAACAATGAGCAGTTCTTC

D gene: TRBD1
CDR3 length: 14
V gene: TRBV24-1
J gene: TRBJ1-2
clone size: few
CDR3 protein: CATSDGQGSAGYTF
CDR3 DNA: TGTGCCACCAGTGATGGACAGGGGTCGGCTGGCTACACCTTC

D gene: NA
CDR3 length: 15
V gene: TRBV6-2/TRBV6-3
J gene: TRBJ1-2
clone size: few
CDR3 protein: CASRPPDRPAYGYTF
CDR3 DNA: TGTGCCAGCAGGCCCCCTGACAGGCCCGCCTATGGCTACACCTTC

D gene: NA
CDR3 length: 12
V gene: TRBV5-1
J gene: TRBJ1-1
clone size: many
CDR3 protein: CASSLDRTEAFF
CDR3 DNA: TGCGCCAGCAGCTTGGACAGGACTGAAGCTTTCTTT

D gene: NA
CDR3 length: 12
V gene: TRBV5-1
J gene: TRBJ1-1
clone size: few
CDR3 protein: CASSLSNTGAFF
CDR3 DNA: TGCGCCAGCAGCTTAAGTAACACTGGAGCTTTCTTT

D gene: TRBD1
CDR3 length: 21
V gene: TRBV12-3/TRBV12-4
J gene: TRBJ1-3
clone size: NA
CDR3 protein: CASSLAPGQGAYRGRENTIYF
CDR3 DNA: TGTGCCAGCAGTTTAGCGCCGGGACAGGGGGCTTATAGGGGTCGAGAAAACACCATATATTTT

D gene: NA
CDR3 length: 13
V gene: TRBV3-1
J gene: TRBJ2-1
clone size: few
CDR3 protein: CASTNGGIMAQFF
CDR3 DNA: TGTGCCAGCACCAACGGTGGGATCATGGCGCAGTTCTTC

D gene: TRBD1
CDR3 length: 15
V gene: TRBV5-1
J gene: TRBJ1-1
clone size: NA
CDR3 protein: CASTHTIQQGTEAFF
CDR3 DNA: TGCGCCAGCACCCACACAATCCAACAGGGGACTGAAGCTTTCTTT

D gene: NA
CDR3 length: 14
V gene: TRBV5-1
J gene: TRBJ1-1
clone size: many
CDR3 protein: CASSPDPGNTEAFF
CDR3 DNA: TGCGCCAGCAGCCCTGACCCGGGGAACACTGAAGCTTTCTTT

D gene: TRBD1
CDR3 length: 16
V gene: TRBV5-5
J gene: TRBJ1-1
clone size: NA
CDR3 protein: CASSLTGQGANTEAFF
CDR3 DNA: TGTGCCAGCAGCCTGACCGGACAGGGGGCGAACACTGAAGCTTTCTTT

D gene: NA
CDR3 length: 14
V gene: TRBV10-3
J gene: TRBJ2-2
clone size: NA
CDR3 protein: CAISATGGDGELFF
CDR3 DNA: TGTGCCATCAGTGCCACTGGGGGTGACGGGGAGCTGTTTTTT

D gene: NA
CDR3 length: 15
V gene: TRBV6-2/TRBV6-3
J gene: TRBJ2-5
clone size: few
CDR3 protein: CASSQSTASQETQYF
CDR3 DNA: TGTGCCAGCAGCCAATCCACAGCATCCCAAGAGACCCAGTACTTC

D gene: NA
CDR3 length: 16
V gene: TRBV10-3
J gene: TRBJ2-6
clone size: many
CDR3 protein: CAISPGFASGANVLTF
CDR3 DNA: TGTGCCATCTCCCCAGGTTTCGCCTCTGGGGCCAACGTCCTGACTTTC

D gene: TRBD1
CDR3 length: 15
V gene: TRBV12-3/TRBV12-4
J gene: TRBJ1-2
clone size: NA
CDR3 protein: CASSPSDRGSRGYTF
CDR3 DNA: TGTGCCAGCAGTCCTTCGGACAGGGGAAGTAGAGGCTACACCTTC

D gene: NA
CDR3 length: 17
V gene: TRBV18
J gene: TRBJ1-3
clone size: NA
CDR3 protein: CASSPIDTSSSGNTIYF
CDR3 DNA: TGTGCCAGCTCACCTATCGACACCTCGAGCTCTGGAAACACCATATATTTT

D gene: TRBD2
CDR3 length: 18
V gene: TRBV27
J gene: TRBJ2-1
clone size: NA
CDR3 protein: CASNDRAGGTSSYNEQFF
CDR3 DNA: TGTGCCAGCAACGACAGGGCGGGGGGGACGAGCTCCTACAATGAGCAGTTCTTC

D gene: NA
CDR3 length: 12
V gene: TRBV10-3
J gene: TRBJ1-6
clone size: few
CDR3 protein: CATTSLNSPLHF
CDR3 DNA: TGTGCCACCACATCCTTGAATTCACCCCTCCACTTT

D gene: TRBD1
CDR3 length: 15
V gene: TRBV7-9
J gene: TRBJ1-2
clone size: NA
CDR3 protein: CASSLYQGGMEGYTF
CDR3 DNA: TGTGCCAGCAGCCTGTATCAGGGGGGAATGGAAGGCTACACCTTC

D gene: NA
CDR3 length: 14
V gene: TRBV10-2
J gene: TRBJ1-1
clone size: NA
CDR3 protein: CASTLDRMNTEAFF
CDR3 DNA: TGCGCCAGCACCCTTGACAGAATGAACACTGAAGCTTTCTTT

D gene: TRBD1
CDR3 length: 14
V gene: TRBV30
J gene: TRBJ2-7
clone size: NA
CDR3 protein: CAWITGTGESEQYF
CDR3 DNA: TGTGCCTGGATTACCGGGACAGGGGAATCCGAGCAGTACTTC

D gene: TRBD2
CDR3 length: 18
V gene: TRBV19
J gene: TRBJ2-2
clone size: NA
CDR3 protein: CASSIKKGLAEDTGELFF
CDR3 DNA: TGTGCCAGTAGTATTAAGAAAGGCCTAGCGGAAGACACCGGGGAGCTGTTTTTT

D gene: TRBD1
CDR3 length: 15
V gene: TRBV7-8
J gene: TRBJ1-1
clone size: few
CDR3 protein: CASSSQTGGTTEAFF
CDR3 DNA: TGTGCCAGCAGCTCGCAGACAGGGGGAACCACTGAAGCTTTCTTT

D gene: NA
CDR3 length: 16
V gene: TRBV6-1
J gene: TRBJ1-3
clone size: few
CDR3 protein: CASKDPGNPSGNTIYF
CDR3 DNA: TGTGCCAGCAAAGATCCAGGAAATCCCTCTGGAAACACCATATATTTT

D gene: NA
CDR3 length: 15
V gene: TRBV27
J gene: TRBJ1-6
clone size: few
CDR3 protein: CASSFRAVYNSPLHF
CDR3 DNA: TGTGCCAGCAGTTTTAGGGCAGTATATAATTCACCCCTCCACTTT